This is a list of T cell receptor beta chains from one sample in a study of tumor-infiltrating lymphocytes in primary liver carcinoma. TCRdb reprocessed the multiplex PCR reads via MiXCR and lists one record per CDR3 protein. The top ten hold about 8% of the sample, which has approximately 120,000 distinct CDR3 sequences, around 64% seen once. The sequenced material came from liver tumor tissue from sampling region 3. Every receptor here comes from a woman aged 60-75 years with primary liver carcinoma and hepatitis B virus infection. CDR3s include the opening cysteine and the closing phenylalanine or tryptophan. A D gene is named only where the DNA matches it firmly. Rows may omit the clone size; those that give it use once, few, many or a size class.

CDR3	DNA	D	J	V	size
CASSENLAGDRNEQSF	TGCGCCAGCAGTGAGAACCTAGCGGGAGATCGCAATGAGCAGTCCTTC	TRBD2	TRBJ2-1	TRBV10-1	-
CASSRDIRGGYTF	TGCGCCAGCAGCCGGGACATAAGGGGTGGCTACACCTTC	-	TRBJ1-2	TRBV4-1	many
CASSLELTGISNTGELFF	TGTGCCAGCAGCTTGGAGCTGACTGGGATATCGAACACCGGGGAGCTGTTTTTT	-	TRBJ2-2	TRBV5-4	many
CASSEAGTRDEQFF	TGTGCCAGCAGTGAAGCAGGGACACGCGATGAGCAGTTCTTC	-	TRBJ2-1	TRBV6-1	many
CASSLSRDGNRAGELFF	TGTGCCAGCAGCTTATCTCGTGATGGTAATCGCGCCGGGGAGCTGTTTTTT	-	TRBJ2-2	TRBV11-3	-
CASRGGTSRGVVYEQYF	TGCGCCAGCCGCGGCGGGACTAGCAGGGGGGTAGTCTACGAGCAGTACTTC	TRBD2	TRBJ2-7	TRBV5-1	-
CASSGLAGADTQYF	TGTGCCAGCAGTGGACTAGCGGGAGCAGATACGCAGTATTTT	TRBD2	TRBJ2-3	TRBV6-1	many
CASSQGQGRGYTF	TGCGCCAGCAGCCAAGGACAGGGTCGCGGCTACACCTTC	TRBD1	TRBJ1-2	TRBV5-1	few
CNSNPRTSDSYEQYF	TGTAACAGCAATCCCCGGACTAGCGACTCCTACGAGCAGTACTTC	TRBD2	TRBJ2-7	TRBV6-1	-
CASSTGLAGGNNEQFF	TGTGCCAGTAGTACGGGACTAGCGGGAGGAAACAATGAGCAGTTCTTC	TRBD2	TRBJ2-1	TRBV19	-
CSVEAGGGARKGYTF	TGCAGCGTTGAAGCCGGGGGGGGGGCCAGGAAAGGCTACACCTTC	-	TRBJ1-2	TRBV29-1	many
CASSYRREGDEQFF	TGTGCCAGCAGTTACAGGCGGGAGGGGGATGAGCAGTTCTTC	TRBD2	TRBJ2-1	TRBV6-5	few
CASSLDSGGQYGYTF	TGTGCCAGCAGCTTAGACTCCGGGGGGCAATACGGCTACACCTTC	-	TRBJ1-2	TRBV11-2	-
CASSARRSPLHF	TGTGCCAGCAGTGCCAGGCGTTCACCCCTCCACTTT	-	TRBJ1-6	TRBV2	few
CASSLVAGSYGYTF	TGCGCCAGCAGCTTGGTTGCAGGGAGCTATGGCTACACCTTC	-	TRBJ1-2	TRBV5-1	many
CASSPTVSSNQPQHF	TGCGCCAGCAGCCCGACAGTATCTAGCAATCAGCCCCAGCATTTT	-	TRBJ1-5	TRBV4-1	many
CARSLDPDSPIHF	TGTGCCCGCAGCTTAGATCCGGACTCACCCATCCACTTT	-	TRBJ1-6	TRBV11-2	-
CANRPTSGTSGSTNTGELFF	TGTGCCAACAGGCCAACCTCCGGGACTAGCGGCAGTACGAACACCGGGGAGCTGTTTTTT	TRBD2	TRBJ2-2	TRBV11-1	-
CASSRRGQGEAFF	TGTGCCAGCAGTAGGAGGGGACAGGGTGAAGCTTTCTTT	TRBD1	TRBJ1-1	TRBV6-5	many
CASAGMGLADTDTQYF	TGTGCCAGTGCCGGAATGGGACTAGCGGACACAGATACGCAGTATTTT	TRBD2	TRBJ2-3	TRBV28	-
CASSLEDRTGVTYTQYF	TGTGCCAGCAGCTTAGAGGATCGAACAGGGGTCACATATACGCAGTATTTT	TRBD1	TRBJ2-3	TRBV11-2	-
CVSSLGQGDRNEQFF	TGCGTCAGCAGCTTGGGACAGGGGGATCGCAATGAGCAGTTCTTC	TRBD1	TRBJ2-1	TRBV5-1	-
CTSSSDGTSGSPEQYF	TGTACCAGCAGCTCAGACGGGACTAGTGGGAGTCCCGAGCAGTACTTC	TRBD2	TRBJ2-7	TRBV13	-
CASTRGQGLVEQFF	TGTGCCAGCACCCGTGGACAGGGGCTTGTTGAGCAGTTCTTC	TRBD1	TRBJ2-1	TRBV5-4	many
CASSLVGRRLDTQYF	TGTGCCAGCAGTTTAGTCGGGAGAAGGTTAGATACGCAGTATTTT	-	TRBJ2-3	TRBV28	-
CSVDELASDTQYF	TGCAGCGTTGACGAACTAGCGTCAGATACGCAGTATTTT	TRBD2	TRBJ2-3	TRBV29-1	-
CASSLVGWYEQYF	TGTGCCAGCAGTTTGGTGGGTTGGTACGAGCAGTACTTC	-	TRBJ2-7	TRBV28	-
CSVETSGNTIYF	TGCAGCGTTGAGACCTCTGGAAACACCATATATTTT	-	TRBJ1-3	TRBV29-1	many
CASSSARGQTFQNIQYF	TGTGCCAGCAGCTCAGCCCGGGGTCAGACCTTCCAAAACATTCAGTACTTC	-	TRBJ2-4	TRBV11-2	-
CASSPQGDCGYTF	TGTGCCAGCAGTCCTCAGGGTGACTGTGGCTACACCTTC	-	TRBJ1-2	TRBV2	-
CASSLWDTSYEQYF	TGTGCCAGCAGTTTATGGGACACCTCCTACGAGCAGTACTTC	-	TRBJ2-7	TRBV28	few
CASSEGCQETQYF	TGTGCCAGCAGTGAGGGTTGCCAAGAGACCCAGTACTTC	-	TRBJ2-5	TRBV2	-
CSAREMGREQYF	TGCAGTGCTAGAGAAATGGGGCGGGAGCAGTACTTC	-	TRBJ2-7	TRBV20-1	once
CASSLSWDRGHEQYF	TGTGCCAGCAGCTTAAGTTGGGACAGGGGCCACGAGCAGTACTTC	TRBD1	TRBJ2-7	TRBV5-5	many
CATGAWSSYIEQFF	TGTGCCACGGGAGCGTGGAGCTCCTACATTGAGCAGTTCTTC	-	TRBJ2-1	TRBV11-2	-
CASSYGDSPLHF	TGTGCCAGCAGCTACGGGGATTCACCCCTCCACTTT	-	TRBJ1-6	TRBV6-1	many